A selection of T cell receptor beta chains follows, all from one sample in a study of shared clonotypes between healthy human individuals. The method was immunoSEQ multiplex PCR; TCRdb's version includes in-frame clones alone and lacks a portion of them. The sample shows 600,000 or so clones, roughly 98% of them seen only once. Sequencing was carried out using naive CD8+ T cells sorted from blood. The receptors here all came from a man between 25 and 39 years old in good health. Each CDR3 is given with its conserved first and last residue. Fields, in order: clone size, D gene, V gene, J gene, CDR3 DNA, CDR3 protein. A D gene is named only where the DNA matches it firmly. Size tells how often a clone was seen (once, few, many) or the class of an expanded clone, and some rows leave it out.

abundance: NA
d_gene: NA
v_gene: TRBV19
j_gene: TRBJ2-7
CDR3nt: TGTGCCAGTAGTATAACCGGGGGTAACGAGCAGTACTTC
CDR3aa: CASSITGGNEQYF

abundance: NA
d_gene: NA
v_gene: TRBV7-8
j_gene: TRBJ1-5
CDR3nt: TGTGCCAGCAGCTTTAATGTAAGGGTGGATCTTAGCAATCAGCCCCAGCATTTT
CDR3aa: CASSFNVRVDLSNQPQHF

abundance: NA
d_gene: TRBD2
v_gene: TRBV7-3
j_gene: TRBJ2-1
CDR3nt: TGTGCCAGCAGCCTTATTAGCGGGCATAGACCCCATGAGCAGTTCTTC
CDR3aa: CASSLISGHRPHEQFF

abundance: once
d_gene: TRBD1
v_gene: TRBV10-1
j_gene: TRBJ2-1
CDR3nt: TGCGCCAGCAGTGAGTGGACAGGGGGCGTGGAGTCCTACAATGAGCAGTTCTTC
CDR3aa: CASSEWTGGVESYNEQFF

abundance: NA
d_gene: NA
v_gene: TRBV4-3
j_gene: TRBJ1-1
CDR3nt: TGCGCCAGCAGCCGAGGACAGACCACTGAAGCTTTCTTT
CDR3aa: CASSRGQTTEAFF

abundance: NA
d_gene: NA
v_gene: TRBV7-9
j_gene: TRBJ2-5
CDR3nt: TGTGCCAGCAGCCCTAGTAACCTGGACTGGCACCAAGAGACCCAGTACTTC
CDR3aa: CASSPSNLDWHQETQYF

abundance: NA
d_gene: NA
v_gene: TRBV6-5
j_gene: TRBJ1-4
CDR3nt: TGTGCCAGCAGCCCTAGGGTCGCGGAGGTTGAAAAACTGTTTTTT
CDR3aa: CASSPRVAEVEKLFF

abundance: NA
d_gene: TRBD2
v_gene: TRBV5-4
j_gene: TRBJ2-1
CDR3nt: TGTGCCAGCAGCTTGGGACTAGCGGGAGATGAGCAGTTCTTC
CDR3aa: CASSLGLAGDEQFF

abundance: NA
d_gene: NA
v_gene: TRBV13
j_gene: TRBJ2-7
CDR3nt: TGTGCCAGCAGCTTAAGACAGGTAATCTCCTACGAGCAGTACTTC
CDR3aa: CASSLRQVISYEQYF

abundance: NA
d_gene: NA
v_gene: TRBV7-9
j_gene: TRBJ2-1
CDR3nt: TGTGCCAGCAGCCCCCCCGGGACAACTAGATACAATGAGCAGTTCTTC
CDR3aa: CASSPPGTTRYNEQFF

abundance: NA
d_gene: NA
v_gene: TRBV27
j_gene: TRBJ2-7
CDR3nt: TGTGCCAGCAGCCATGGAGGAGCGGAGCAGTACTTC
CDR3aa: CASSHGGAEQYF

abundance: NA
d_gene: TRBD1
v_gene: TRBV6-5
j_gene: TRBJ1-1
CDR3nt: TGTGCCAGCAGTTACGGCCAGGGGGCGAACACTGAAGCTTTCTTT
CDR3aa: CASSYGQGANTEAFF

abundance: NA
d_gene: NA
v_gene: TRBV13
j_gene: TRBJ2-7
CDR3nt: TGTGCCAGCAGCCCCCTCCGAGGCTCGCGATCCTACGAGCAGTACTTC
CDR3aa: CASSPLRGSRSYEQYF

abundance: NA
d_gene: TRBD1
v_gene: TRBV6-1
j_gene: TRBJ2-7
CDR3nt: TGTGCCAGCAGTGTCCGGGACAGGGGTTCCTACGAGCAGTACTTC
CDR3aa: CASSVRDRGSYEQYF

abundance: NA
d_gene: NA
v_gene: TRBV5-5
j_gene: TRBJ1-4
CDR3nt: TGTGCCAGCAGCTTCGGGGTGATCGCAACTAATGAAAAACTGTTTTTT
CDR3aa: CASSFGVIATNEKLFF

abundance: NA
d_gene: NA
v_gene: TRBV5-6
j_gene: TRBJ1-2
CDR3nt: TGTGCCAGCAGCTTTCCGCCCGCGGGGCCCGCTAATGGCTACACCTTC
CDR3aa: CASSFPPAGPANGYTF

abundance: NA
d_gene: NA
v_gene: TRBV11-2
j_gene: TRBJ2-7
CDR3nt: TGTGCCAGCAGCTTAAGGCAGGCCTACGAGCAGTACTTC
CDR3aa: CASSLRQAYEQYF

abundance: few
d_gene: NA
v_gene: TRBV2
j_gene: TRBJ2-7
CDR3nt: TGTGCCAGCATCGAACCCGGGGCCGGCTACGAGCAGTACTTC
CDR3aa: CASIEPGAGYEQYF

abundance: NA
d_gene: NA
v_gene: TRBV29-1
j_gene: TRBJ2-6
CDR3nt: TGCAGCGTTGAAGTCCGGGACGCCCCCGGAGGAGCGGGGGCCAACGTCCTGACTTTC
CDR3aa: CSVEVRDAPGGAGANVLTF

abundance: NA
d_gene: NA
v_gene: TRBV29-1
j_gene: TRBJ2-1
CDR3nt: TGCAGCGTTGAGTTGCTGAGGCGCGAGCAGTTCTTC
CDR3aa: CSVELLRREQFF

abundance: NA
d_gene: NA
v_gene: TRBV27
j_gene: TRBJ1-1
CDR3nt: TGTGCCAGCAGTTCCCTCTTGCAGGGGACTGAAGCTTTCTTT
CDR3aa: CASSSLLQGTEAFF

abundance: NA
d_gene: NA
v_gene: TRBV28
j_gene: TRBJ2-4
CDR3nt: TGTGCCAGCAGTTTTCCCCTCCGAACCATGACAGATCTAGCCAAAAACATTCAGTACTTC
CDR3aa: CASSFPLRTMTDLAKNIQYF

abundance: NA
d_gene: TRBD1
v_gene: TRBV19
j_gene: TRBJ1-4
CDR3nt: TGTGCCACCGCGGGACAGGGGGATGAAAAACTGTTTTTT
CDR3aa: CATAGQGDEKLFF